The 13 T cell receptor beta chains presented below share a single source sample, sequenced in a study of cytomegalovirus exposure and HLA in healthy donors. The primer mix had 60 Vbeta and 13 Jbeta primers. Some clones are missing from TCRdb's copy, which holds only in-frame ones; the method was immunoSEQ multiplex PCR. Of approximately 180,000 clones listed, 77% are singletons. The sample taken for sequencing was PBMCs. The receptor source for this set is a woman in her 30s in good health and CMV-seropositive.

The V and J genes are TRBV5-1 and TRBJ2-7; TRBD1 matches 9 bases. The germline V gene encodes CDR1 SGHRS and CDR2 YFSETQ. V was clipped by 0 bases and J by 2 bases; unmatched bases: 9. This CDR3 is built from 17 residues. The CDR3 protein is CASSLGGGQGLAYEQYF. The CDR3 nucleotides are TGCGCCAGCAGCTTGGGCGGGGGACAGGGCTTGGCCTACGAGCAGTACTTC.

CDR3 DNA: TGTGCCAGTAGTCGTGGGGGGGGCGTAGAGGAGACCCAGTACTTC. Its translation is CASSRGGGVEETQYF. The J gene is TRBJ2-5, the V gene TRBV19, with D possibly being TRBD2 (7 bases). V was clipped by 5 bases and J by 5 bases, with 18 bases between them. This CDR3 is built from 15 residues. CDR1 is LNHDA, CDR2 SQIVND, per germline (reference sequence).

This clone was recorded a few times. Other DNA sequences from this sample encode an identical CDR3 as well. V usage is TRBV20-1 and J usage is TRBJ2-5; D ambiguous. V was shortened by 4 bases and J by 4 bases, with 4 bases between the two germline ends. The CDR3 covers 10 residues. The germline V gene encodes CDR1 DFQATT and CDR2 SNEGSKA (reference sequence). The CDR3 loop is CSAIRETQYF. The DNA of the CDR3 is TGCAGTGCTATTAGAGAGACCCAGTACTTC.

This clone was detected only a few times. The rearrangement uses TRBV4-2 and TRBJ1-2; maybe TRBD1 (6 bases). This CDR3 is 16 amino acids long. The V end was cut by 1 base, the J end by 8 bases, with 20 bases between. From germline, CDR1 is LGHNA and CDR2 YNFKEQ. CDR3 loop: CASSQGPDSVTWGYTF. CDR3 sequence (DNA): TGTGCCAGCAGCCAAGGACCGGACAGCGTTACCTGGGGCTACACCTTC.

This chain links TRBV4-3 with TRBJ2-7, with D possibly being TRBD1 (5 bases). The ends were cut back, 1 base at V and 7 bases at J, with 14 bases in the middle. Germline CDR1 and CDR2: LGHNA and YSLEER. The CDR3 totals 14 residues. The CDR3 nucleotides read TGCGCCAGCAGCCAAGGGTTGTCAGGGTGGGAGCAGTACTTC. Its translation is CASSQGLSGWEQYF.

This chain joins TRBV28 and TRBJ1-5; 9 bases fit TRBD1. The CDR3 contains 17 residues. The V segment lost 7 bases and the J segment 3 bases; nucleotides outside the gene matches: 13. Germline V gene data show CDR1 as MDHEN and CDR2 as SYDVKM. The CDR3 loop is CASNSGTGITTNQPQHF. The CDR3 DNA reads TGTGCCAGCAATTCCGGGACAGGGATTACTACCAATCAGCCCCAGCATTTT. The whole variable domain, filled in from reference TRBV28 and TRBJ1-5, reads DVKVTQSSRYLVKRTGEKVFLECVQDMDHENMFWYRQDPGLGLRLIYFSYDVKMKEKGDIPEGYSVSREKKERFSLILESASTNQTSMYLCASNSGTGITTNQPQHFGDGTRLSIL.

CDR3 residues: CASSLSSGITRDEQFF. The DNA of the CDR3 is TGTGCCAGCAGTTTATCTAGCGGCATTACCCGGGATGAGCAGTTCTTC. The V gene is TRBV27, the J gene TRBJ2-1; the D gene is possibly TRBD2 (6 bases). The ends were cut back, 0 bases at V and 8 bases at J, with 17 bases in the middle. The germline V gene encodes CDR1 MNHEY and CDR2 SMNVEV (reference sequence). The CDR3 has 16 amino acids.

This clone has just one count. The V and J genes are TRBV9 and TRBJ2-3, with TRBD1 matching 8 bases. Germline CDR1 and CDR2: SGDLS and YYNGEE. The junction had 8 bases not matched to a gene; V was cut back by 3 bases and J by 5 bases. This CDR3 has 15 residues. DNA for the CDR3: TGTGCCAGCAGCGGGACAGGGATCTGGGAAGATACGCAGTATTTT. Translated: CASSGTGIWEDTQYF.

This clone was seen more than once but under ten times. The chain has TRBV2 and TRBJ2-3; 8 nucleotides line up with TRBD2. This CDR3 is 18 amino acids long. V shed 6 bases and J 0 bases; nucleotides not matched to a gene: 14. CDR1 SNHLY and CDR2 FYNNEI come from the germline V gene. CDR3 in DNA: TGTGCCAGCAGCCTCCCCCCGGGTAGCGGGATGAGCACAGATACGCAGTATTTT. Its protein product is CASSLPPGSGMSTDTQYF.

This clone is a singleton in its sample. The rearrangement uses TRBV2 and TRBJ1-4; D may be TRBD1 (5 bases). CDR3 length: 13 amino acids. Per the germline V gene, CDR1 is SNHLY and CDR2 is FYNNEI. Trimming left V 7 bases short and J 8 bases short, with 14 bases between. In DNA, the CDR3 is TGTGCCAGCAATACAGGTATCGAGGAAAAACTGTTTTTT. Protein sequence: CASNTGIEEKLFF.

The CDR3 DNA follows: TGTGCCAGCAGCTTAGTAGGAGGAGTGGGCACTGAAGCTTTCTTT. This translates into CASSLVGGVGTEAFF. V is TRBV7-8 and J is TRBJ1-1; the D is unclear. From germline, CDR1 is SGHVS and CDR2 FQNEAQ. There are 15 residues in the CDR3. Between the trimmed V and J ends, which lost 1 base and 4 bases, there was a span of 13 bases.

The V gene is TRBV29-1, the J gene TRBJ2-3; tentative D call: TRBD2 (7 bases). The CDR3 sequence is 16 residues long. Trimming removed 0 bases from V and 5 bases from J, with 18 bases in between. Germline CDR1 is SQVTM and CDR2 is ANQGSEA. CDR3 coding DNA: TGCAGCGTTGAAGATAGGTTTAGGGGGAGGGTAGATACGCAGTATTTT. This gives the protein CSVEDRFRGRVDTQYF.

This sequence joins TRBV2 and TRBJ2-5; D is uncertain. This CDR3 comprises 12 residues. The V end was cut by 1 base, the J end by 3 bases, with 3 bases between. CDR1 is SNHLY, CDR2 FYNNEI, per germline. The CDR3 sequence: CASSEVEETQYF. The CDR3 DNA sequence: TGTGCCAGCAGTGAAGTAGAAGAGACCCAGTACTTC.